This is a list of T cell receptor beta chains from one sample in a study of cytomegalovirus exposure and HLA in healthy donors. TCRdb keeps only in-frame clones here, not all; method: immunoSEQ multiplex PCR. The table shows some 150,000 clones, with roughly four fifths occurring only once. Sequencing was carried out using PBMCs. These receptors came from a man younger than 30 in good health and CMV-seropositive. The CDR3 runs from the conserved cysteine through the conserved F or W. D genes are given only for firm matches. Clone size is given for some rows only: seen once, a few or many times, or a class if the clone is expanded.

J: TRBJ1-1
size: -
D: -
V: TRBV5-1
DNA: TGCGCCAGCAGGACTGATATGAACACTGAAGCTTTCTTT
CDR3: CASRTDMNTEAFF

J: TRBJ2-2
size: -
D: TRBD2
V: TRBV5-1
DNA: TGCGCCAGCAGCCCCAAAGGGGGGCTAGCGGGGGACGGGGAGCTGTTTTTT
CDR3: CASSPKGGLAGDGELFF

J: TRBJ2-1
size: -
D: TRBD2
V: TRBV15
DNA: TGTGCCACCAGCAGGTGGGAGGGCCAATACAATGAGCAGTTCTTC
CDR3: CATSRWEGQYNEQFF

J: TRBJ1-2
size: -
D: TRBD1
V: TRBV29-1
DNA: TGCAGCGTTGAAGATGGGACAGGGGGGAATAATGGCTACACCTTC
CDR3: CSVEDGTGGNNGYTF

J: TRBJ2-7
size: -
D: -
V: TRBV4-1
DNA: TGCGCCAGCAGCCAAGATTTTACGGGGTACTACGAGCAGTACTTC
CDR3: CASSQDFTGYYEQYF

J: TRBJ2-5
size: -
D: -
V: TRBV28
DNA: TGTGCCAGCGCCGACCCCAGAGGGGGAGGGCGAGAGACCCAGTACTTC
CDR3: CASADPRGGGRETQYF

J: TRBJ2-1
size: -
D: TRBD2
V: TRBV19
DNA: TGTGCCAGTAGTATAGGAGCGGGAAGATACAATGAGCAGTTCTTC
CDR3: CASSIGAGRYNEQFF

J: TRBJ1-1
size: once
D: -
V: TRBV28
DNA: TGTGCCAGCAGTTTTACACAGGGAAACACTGAAGCTTTCTTT
CDR3: CASSFTQGNTEAFF

J: TRBJ2-7
size: -
D: TRBD2
V: TRBV15
DNA: TGTGCCACCAGCAGTACACAAGCGGGATACACCTACGAGCAGTACTTC
CDR3: CATSSTQAGYTYEQYF

J: TRBJ2-3
size: -
D: -
V: TRBV5-1
DNA: TGCGCCAGCAGGCTGTTAGCGGAAGGACCAAGCACAGATACGCAGTATTTT
CDR3: CASRLLAEGPSTDTQYF

J: TRBJ2-1
size: -
D: TRBD2
V: TRBV6-1
DNA: TGTGCCAGCAGTGGAGGGCCTAGCGGGAGCTCCTACAATGAGCAGTTCTTC
CDR3: CASSGGPSGSSYNEQFF

J: TRBJ2-1
size: few
D: TRBD2
V: TRBV5-1
DNA: TGCGCCAGCAGCCCCCGACTAGCGGGAGGGCACTCCTACAATGAGCAGTTCTTC
CDR3: CASSPRLAGGHSYNEQFF

J: TRBJ1-1
size: -
D: -
V: TRBV5-1
DNA: TGCGCCAGCAGCTGGGGCGGGGGGCCGAGGACTGAAGCTTTCTTT
CDR3: CASSWGGGPRTEAFF

J: TRBJ2-1
size: -
D: TRBD2
V: TRBV6-4
DNA: TGTGCCAGTGTCGCTAGCGGGAGTAGCTATGAGCAGTTCTTC
CDR3: CASVASGSSYEQFF

J: TRBJ2-3
size: -
D: -
V: TRBV28
DNA: TGTGCCAGCAGGGGTGCCGGCAGGGGGGAAGCAGATACGCAGTATTTT
CDR3: CASRGAGRGEADTQYF

J: TRBJ2-6
size: -
D: TRBD2
V: TRBV23-1
DNA: TGCGCCAGCAGTCAATCGGGGAGGGTCTCCGGGGCCAACGTCCTGACTTTC
CDR3: CASSQSGRVSGANVLTF

J: TRBJ2-2
size: -
D: -
V: TRBV7-8
DNA: TGTGCCAGCGCAGCAGGGGCGAATACCGGGGAGCTGTTTTTT
CDR3: CASAAGANTGELFF

J: TRBJ2-4
size: -
D: -
V: TRBV27
DNA: TGTGCCAGCAGTTTAAGTAGGGGGGGAGACATTCAGTACTTC
CDR3: CASSLSRGGDIQYF

J: TRBJ2-7
size: -
D: -
V: TRBV6-1
DNA: TGTGCCAGCAGCGTTTTCAGGTACGAGCAGTACTTC
CDR3: CASSVFRYEQYF

J: TRBJ2-7
size: -
D: -
V: TRBV29-1
DNA: TGCAGCGTGTTCAGGGGCGCCTCCTACGAGCAGTACTTC
CDR3: CSVFRGASYEQYF

J: TRBJ2-7
size: -
D: -
V: TRBV2
DNA: TGTGCCAGCAGTGAAGCGGGCGCCTCAGAGCAGTACTTC
CDR3: CASSEAGASEQYF

J: TRBJ2-3
size: -
D: -
V: TRBV29-1
DNA: TGCAGCGTCGAACCGGGTCACACAGATACGCAGTATTTT
CDR3: CSVEPGHTDTQYF

J: TRBJ2-7
size: -
D: TRBD1
V: TRBV7-9
DNA: TGTGCCAGCAGCTTAGTCCTGACAGGGTCCAACTACGAGCAGTACTTC
CDR3: CASSLVLTGSNYEQYF

J: TRBJ2-5
size: -
D: TRBD2
V: TRBV19
DNA: TGTGCCAGTAGTCGAGAAGCGGGAGAAGAGACCCAGTACTTC
CDR3: CASSREAGEETQYF

J: TRBJ1-5
size: -
D: -
V: TRBV7-8
DNA: TGTGCCAGCAGCTTAGCCAGGGTAGGACGGCAGCCCCAGCATTTT
CDR3: CASSLARVGRQPQHF

J: TRBJ2-2
size: -
D: TRBD1
V: TRBV28
DNA: TGTGCCAGCAGTTTATTCTCCGGGACAGTGAACACCGGGGAGCTGTTTTTT
CDR3: CASSLFSGTVNTGELFF

J: TRBJ2-7
size: -
D: -
V: TRBV27
DNA: TGTGCCAGCAGCCGGGACTCAACCTACGAGCAGTACTTC
CDR3: CASSRDSTYEQYF

J: TRBJ2-7
size: -
D: TRBD2
V: TRBV7-9
DNA: TGTGCCAGCAGCTTAGATCTGTCGGGAGGGTACGAGCAGTACTTC
CDR3: CASSLDLSGGYEQYF

J: TRBJ2-2
size: -
D: -
V: TRBV29-1
DNA: TGCAGCGCAGCCGGGGGTCCTAATTCCGGGGAGCTGTTTTTT
CDR3: CSAAGGPNSGELFF

J: TRBJ1-1
size: few
D: -
V: TRBV4-1
DNA: TGCGCCAGCAGCCAAGAAATCGCCATCCACCGCGTGGAAGCTTTCTTT
CDR3: CASSQEIAIHRVEAFF

J: TRBJ1-1
size: -
D: -
V: TRBV5-1
DNA: TGCGCCAGCAGCCCTGGGGGGGGGAAAGGCAACACTGAAGCTTTCTTT
CDR3: CASSPGGGKGNTEAFF

J: TRBJ1-1
size: -
D: TRBD1
V: TRBV28
DNA: TGTGCCAGCAGCCTCACTGGGACAGGGCGTGGAACTGAAGCTTTCTTT
CDR3: CASSLTGTGRGTEAFF

J: TRBJ2-1
size: once
D: TRBD2
V: TRBV14
DNA: TGTGCCAGCAGCCAAGCCCTGGGATTGCGGGAGGCCCCCCACTTGCAGTTCTTC
CDR3: CASSQALGLREAPHLQFF

J: TRBJ1-1
size: -
D: -
V: TRBV29-1
DNA: TGCAGCGTTGGAGGAGCTGAAGCTTTCTTT
CDR3: CSVGGAEAFF

J: TRBJ1-3
size: -
D: -
V: TRBV5-1
DNA: TGCGCCAGCAGCTTGACGGGATCAGGGGCCCCCTCTGGAAACACCATATATTTT
CDR3: CASSLTGSGAPSGNTIYF

J: TRBJ1-1
size: -
D: -
V: TRBV28
DNA: TGTGCCAGCAGCTATACACGGGGGTTTGAAGCTTTCTTT
CDR3: CASSYTRGFEAFF

J: TRBJ1-1
size: once
D: TRBD1
V: TRBV11-2
DNA: TGTGCCAGCAGCTCCGACAGGGGGCAGTTTTTGTTGAACACTGAAGCTTTCTTT
CDR3: CASSSDRGQFLLNTEAFF

J: TRBJ2-5
size: few
D: TRBD1
V: TRBV19
DNA: TGTGCCAGTAGTCCTTTGACAGGGAATGAAGAGACCCAGTACTTC
CDR3: CASSPLTGNEETQYF

J: TRBJ2-3
size: -
D: -
V: TRBV7-9
DNA: TGTGCCAGCGGATACAGGGCAGATACGCAGTATTTT
CDR3: CASGYRADTQYF

J: TRBJ2-5
size: few
D: TRBD2
V: TRBV7-7
DNA: TGTGCTAGCAGCGCCCCGACTAGCCCAGAGACCCAGTACTTC
CDR3: CASSAPTSPETQYF

J: TRBJ2-7
size: once
D: -
V: TRBV18
DNA: TGTGCCAGCTCACCACCGATGGGCTACTCCTACGAGCAGTACTTC
CDR3: CASSPPMGYSYEQYF

J: TRBJ2-5
size: -
D: TRBD2
V: TRBV4-1
DNA: TGCGCCAGCAGCCAAGGGAGGTTGGGCGGACTAGCGGGAGGCGGGGAGACCCAGTACTTC
CDR3: CASSQGRLGGLAGGGETQYF

J: TRBJ2-3
size: -
D: TRBD2
V: TRBV5-1
DNA: TGCGCCAGCTCACTAGCGGCAACAGATACGCAGTATTTT
CDR3: CASSLAATDTQYF

J: TRBJ2-3
size: once
D: -
V: TRBV4-1
DNA: TGCGCCAGCAGCCACCCCGAGAGGGTCACGTCAGATACGCAGTATTTT
CDR3: CASSHPERVTSDTQYF

J: TRBJ2-1
size: once
D: -
V: TRBV28
DNA: TGTGCCAGCAGTTCGACAGTGGGGTTCTCCTACAATGAGCAGTTCTTC
CDR3: CASSSTVGFSYNEQFF

J: TRBJ2-7
size: -
D: -
V: TRBV14
DNA: TGTGCCAGCAGCCAAGATCTCCTAGGCTACGAGCAGTACTTC
CDR3: CASSQDLLGYEQYF

J: TRBJ1-1
size: few
D: TRBD1
V: TRBV7-9
DNA: TGTGCCAGCAGCCCAGCCAGGGGGGAGGATTGGACTGAAGCTTTCTTT
CDR3: CASSPARGEDWTEAFF

J: TRBJ2-1
size: once
D: -
V: TRBV28
DNA: TGTGCCAGCAGTTTTAGAGTAGGAGGGTGGGAGCAGTTCTTC
CDR3: CASSFRVGGWEQFF

J: TRBJ2-2
size: -
D: -
V: TRBV27
DNA: TGTGCCAGCAGTAAATACAGGGCGAACACCGGGGAGCTGTTTTTT
CDR3: CASSKYRANTGELFF

J: TRBJ2-7
size: -
D: -
V: TRBV7-2
DNA: TGTGCCAGCAGCCCCCCAGCGTTCGAGCAGTACTTC
CDR3: CASSPPAFEQYF

J: TRBJ2-5
size: -
D: TRBD1
V: TRBV29-1
DNA: TGCAGCGTTGAAGCGGCAGCAGGGGGCCGAGAGACCCAGTACTTC
CDR3: CSVEAAAGGRETQYF

J: TRBJ1-2
size: few
D: TRBD1
V: TRBV2
DNA: TGTGCCAGCTCCCCTACAGGGGGCACACCCGGCTACACCTTC
CDR3: CASSPTGGTPGYTF

J: TRBJ2-2
size: -
D: -
V: TRBV5-1
DNA: TGCGCCAGCAGCTTGGGGCAAGACACCGGGGAGCTGTTTTTT
CDR3: CASSLGQDTGELFF

J: TRBJ1-5
size: -
D: TRBD1
V: TRBV28
DNA: TGTGCCAGCAACTTCGGGACAGGTAACAATCAGCCCCAGCATTTT
CDR3: CASNFGTGNNQPQHF

J: TRBJ2-7
size: -
D: TRBD2
V: TRBV28
DNA: TGTGCCAGCAGTTGGGGGTGGGGAGGGACCACCTACGAGCAGTACTTC
CDR3: CASSWGWGGTTYEQYF

J: TRBJ2-5
size: once
D: -
V: TRBV7-9
DNA: TGTGCCAGCAGCCTCGATCCGCTACAGGAGCAGTACTTC
CDR3: CASSLDPLQEQYF

J: TRBJ1-1
size: -
D: -
V: TRBV30
DNA: TGTGCCTGGAGTGTACAAGACACTGAAGCTTTCTTT
CDR3: CAWSVQDTEAFF

J: TRBJ2-1
size: -
D: TRBD2
V: TRBV11-2
DNA: TGTGCCAGCAGCTTAGCCGGAGCGGGAGCCTCCTACAATGAGCAGTTCTTC
CDR3: CASSLAGAGASYNEQFF

J: TRBJ2-7
size: -
D: TRBD1
V: TRBV19
DNA: TGTGCCAGTAGTATGTGGACAGGGCACTACGAGCAGTACTTC
CDR3: CASSMWTGHYEQYF